Given below is one TCR beta chain in context. Antigen unknown. This entry belongs to a study of shared clonotypes between healthy human individuals. Study-level findings and limits: Naive subsets usually exceeded memory subsets in estimated richness.

Trimming stripped 1 base from V and 2 bases from J, with 12 bases between. The CDR3 covers 15 residues. Germline CDR1 reads SGHVS; CDR2 reads FQNEAQ. Libraries were prepared by immunoSEQ multiplex PCR; TCRdb keeps only in-frame clonotypes and omits some of them. The data contain 2 million to 2.5 million clones, 95% of them singletons. The source material was naive CD4+ T cells sorted from blood. The sample's subset: CD45RA+ positively selected. The clonotype comes from a man younger than 35 in good health. V gene TRBV7-8 combines with J gene TRBJ2-7; maybe TRBD1 (5 bases). The CDR3 is CASSLGQSFAYEQYF. Written as DNA, the CDR3 is TGTGCCAGCAGCTTAGGACAGAGTTTTGCCTACGAGCAGTACTTC.